These 16 T cell receptor beta chains share one sample of origin, sequenced in a study of OX40 agonist ivuxolimab in advanced cancers. TCRdb's table, derived via immunoSEQ multiplex PCR, lists solely in-frame clones and lacks some. The sample yields tens of thousands of clones, about 90% seen once. The input for sequencing was CD4+ or CD8+ T cells sorted from blood, taken in a trial of the OX40 agonist ivuxolimab. Receptor source: an adult with an advanced solid tumor such as melanoma, head and neck, liver or kidney cancer.

V usage is TRBV28 and J usage is TRBJ2-7, with no clear D. V was pared by 7 bases and J by 2 bases, with 12 bases between. Germline CDR1 MDHEN, CDR2 SYDVKM. The CDR3 totals 13 residues. This CDR3 is CASKRPLPYEQYF. CDR3 in DNA: TGTGCCAGCAAGAGGCCCCTTCCCTACGAGCAGTACTTC. Complete variable domain (other parts from reference TRBV28 and TRBJ2-7): DVKVTQSSRYLVKRTGEKVFLECVQDMDHENMFWYRQDPGLGLRLIYFSYDVKMKEKGDIPEGYSVSREKKERFSLILESASTNQTSMYLCASKRPLPYEQYFGPGTRLTVT.

This clone showed up just once. This chain joins TRBV5-1 and TRBJ1-2, with 10 bases aligning to TRBD1. CDR1 and CDR2 (germline): SGHRS, YFSETQ. With 5 bases clipped from V and 3 bases from J, the junction kept 7 bases outside the gene matches. CDR3 length equals 15 residues. The CDR3 DNA reads TGCGCCAGCAGATCAGGACAGGGGGGTGACTATGGCTACACCTTC. Translated: CASRSGQGGDYGYTF.

V and J are TRBV2 and TRBJ1-5; 8 positions agree with TRBD1. The CDR3 is 14 amino acids. Looked up from germline, CDR1 is SNHLY and CDR2 is FYNNEI. Losses at the gene ends were 4 bases for V and 4 bases for J; bases not matched to a gene: 3. DNA of the CDR3: TGTGCCAGCAGTGGCACAGGGGGAAATCAGCCCCAGCATTTT. Its translation is CASSGTGGNQPQHF. Drawing the rest from reference TRBV2 and TRBJ1-5, the complete variable domain is EPEVTQTPSHQVTQMGQEVILRCVPISNHLYFYWYRQILGQKVEFLVSFYNNEISEKSEIFDDQFSVERPDGSNFTLKIRSTKLEDSAMYFCASSGTGGNQPQHFGDGTRLSIL.

The chain links TRBV2 to TRBJ1-3; D is undetermined. Germline V CDR1 and CDR2: SNHLY, FYNNEI. The CDR3 is 14 amino acids. V lost 6 bases and J lost 1, with 10 bases in between. CDR3 protein: CASRPGSSGNTIYF. As DNA, the CDR3 is TGTGCCAGCAGACCCGGGAGTTCTGGAAACACCATATATTTT. The variable domain in full, completed from reference TRBV2 and TRBJ1-3, reads EPEVTQTPSHQVTQMGQEVILRCVPISNHLYFYWYRQILGQKVEFLVSFYNNEISEKSEIFDDQFSVERPDGSNFTLKIRSTKLEDSAMYFCASRPGSSGNTIYFGEGSWLTVV.

DNA for the CDR3: TGTGCCAGCAGCTTAGTAGCGGGGGGTTGGAATGAGCAGTTCTTC. It yields the protein CASSLVAGGWNEQFF. The chain employs TRBV7-2 and TRBJ2-1, with 10 bases aligning to TRBD2. This CDR3 spans 15 amino acids. The V segment lost 1 base and the J segment 7 bases; nucleotides outside the gene matches: 4. Germline-derived CDR1 and CDR2 are SGHTA and FQGNSA.

A single count supports this clone. The rearrangement uses TRBV5-1 and TRBJ2-7, with TRBD2 matching 7 bases. The germline V gene encodes CDR1 SGHRS and CDR2 YFSETQ. V lost 4 bases to trimming and J lost 4 bases; unmatched junction nucleotides: 5. The CDR3 sequence is 13 residues long. CDR3: CASSPSGVYEQYF. CDR3 DNA: TGCGCCAGCAGCCCTAGCGGCGTGTACGAGCAGTACTTC.

This chain joins TRBV18 and TRBJ2-2, with 8 bases matching TRBD1. This CDR3 is 16 amino acids long. V shed 4 bases and J 0 bases; nucleotides not matched to a gene: 4. Germline-derived CDR1 and CDR2 are KGHSH and LQKENI. CDR3: CASSLQGQANTGELFF. CDR3 DNA sequence: TGTGCCAGCTCACTACAGGGACAGGCGAACACCGGGGAGCTGTTTTTT.

This chain joins TRBV11-2 and TRBJ1-1; 10 bases fit TRBD1. Trimming took 5 bases from V and 10 from J; bases not matched to a gene: 4. In germline, CDR1 is SGHAT, CDR2 FQNNGV. This CDR3 is built from 12 residues. The CDR3 spells CASSQGTGVAFF. CDR3 nucleotide sequence: TGTGCCAGCAGCCAAGGGACAGGGGTAGCTTTCTTT.

The V gene is TRBV5-6, the J gene TRBJ2-6, with D perhaps TRBD2 (5 bases). The V gene lost 2 bases and the J gene lost 0 bases, with 15 bases spanning the gap. The germline V gene encodes CDR1 SGHDT and CDR2 YYEEEE. This CDR3 region has 18 residues. The CDR3 reads CASSLRGPPSSGANVLTF. DNA of the CDR3: TGTGCCAGCAGCTTAAGAGGGCCTCCTTCCTCTGGGGCCAACGTCCTGACTTTC.

CDR3: CASSDPTSGSLNEQFF. CDR3 bases: TGTGCCAGCAGTGATCCCACTAGCGGGAGTCTCAATGAGCAGTTCTTC. The chain joins TRBV25-1 to TRBJ2-1, with 11 positions matching TRBD2. The CDR3 sequence is 16 residues long. The germline V gene has CDR1 MGHDK and CDR2 SYGVNS. V was clipped by 3 bases and J by 6 bases; unmatched bases: 7.

The CDR3 DNA is TGTGCCAGCTCACCGTGGGGCCGGGCAGCTTCCTACGAGCAGTACTTC. This translates into CASSPWGRAASYEQYF. The V and J genes are TRBV18 and TRBJ2-7; D may be TRBD1 (5 bases). CDR3 length equals 16 residues. CDR1 and CDR2 (germline): KGHSH, LQKENI. Trimming removed 3 bases at V and 1 base at J, with 16 bases between. Combining the CDR3 with reference TRBV18 and TRBJ2-7 gives the whole variable domain NAGVMQNPRHLVRRRGQEARLRCSPMKGHSHVYWYRQLPEEGLKFMVYLQKENIIDESGMPKERFSAEFPKEGPSILRIQQVVRGDSAAYFCASSPWGRAASYEQYFGPGTRLTVT.

The count of this clone is one. The rearrangement links TRBV5-1 to TRBJ2-5; D may be TRBD1 (6 bases). The CDR3 has 15 amino acids. Germline V lookup: CDR1 SGHRS, CDR2 YFSETQ. V was cut by 4 bases and J by 2 bases, with 15 bases left in between. Written as DNA, the CDR3 is TGCGCCAGCAGCAAACAGACAGGAGGTCAAGAGACCCAGTACTTC. Protein sequence: CASSKQTGGQETQYF.

This clone was recorded once. The chain has TRBV7-2 and TRBJ2-4, with 7 nucleotides matching TRBD1. The germline gives CDR1 SGHTA, CDR2 FQGNSA. Germline trimming cut 2 bases from V and 5 bases from J; bases unmatched to any gene: 6. The CDR3 runs to 15 residues. The CDR3 protein is CASSLSTGEQNIQYF. CDR3 in DNA: TGTGCCAGCAGCTTAAGTACAGGGGAACAAAACATTCAGTACTTC. Full variable domain (remainder filled in from reference TRBV7-2 and TRBJ2-4): GAGVSQSPSNKVTEKGKDVELRCDPISGHTALYWYRQSLGQGLEFLIYFQGNSAPDKSGLPSDRFSAERTGGSVSTLTIQRTQQEDSAVYLCASSLSTGEQNIQYFGAGTRLSVL.

The rearrangement links TRBV29-1 to TRBJ2-5, with D perhaps matching TRBD1 or TRBD2 (5 bases each). Germline V lookup: CDR1 SQVTM, CDR2 ANQGSEA. This CDR3 is built from 14 residues. V dropped 3 bases and J dropped 4 bases, with 15 bases sitting between them. The chain's CDR3 is CSVEIPPGTETQYF. The CDR3 DNA is TGCAGCGTTGAGATCCCACCCGGGACAGAGACCCAGTACTTC. The full variable domain, with the rest looked up from reference TRBV29-1 and TRBJ2-5, is SAVISQKPSRDICQRGTSLTIQCQVDSQVTMMFWYRQQPGQSLTLIATANQGSEATYESGFVIDKFPISRPNLTFSTLTVSNMSPEDSSIYLCSVEIPPGTETQYFGPGTRLLVL.

The V and J genes are TRBV5-1 and TRBJ2-1; D gene unclear. The CDR3 consists of 13 residues. The V end lost 4 bases, the J end lost 11 bases, and 16 bases lay between the germline ends. Germline V gene sequence: CDR1 SGHRS, CDR2 YFSETQ. CDR3 nucleotides: TGCGCCAGCAGCCCTTCCGGGCCGCCCCAGCAGTTCTTC. As protein: CASSPSGPPQQFF.

The gene calls are TRBV29-1 and TRBJ2-7; 7 nucleotides agree with TRBD2. V trimming: 7 bases; J trimming: 4 bases; junction bases outside the gene matches: 10. Germline V lookup: CDR1 SQVTM, CDR2 ANQGSEA. This CDR3 comprises 13 residues. The CDR3 nucleotides read TGCAGCGCCCAGCGGGACTCTCCGTACGAGCAGTACTTC. Protein sequence: CSAQRDSPYEQYF.